This T cell receptor beta chain was retrieved from a study of CD8 T cells in ankylosing spondylitis. The CDR3 has 17 residues. V trimming: 4 bases; J trimming: 2 bases; junction bases outside the gene matches: 11. Per germline, CDR1 SEHNR and CDR2 FQNEAQ (reference sequence). On this clonotype itself: Its specificity is not known.

TCRdb processed the 5' RACE reads anew with MiXCR; each CDR3 protein has one entry. Of about 330,000 distinct CDR3 sequences in the sample, 8% were seen once. Study-wide points: Several highly homologous variants formed a TCR beta motif that appeared characteristic of ankylosing spondylitis blood. Disease-linked clones reportedly concentrated significantly in matched ankylosing spondylitis synovial fluid. In synovial fluid and blood from reactive arthritis, some motif variants were previously reported.

The sequence was collected from a male donor with ankylosing spondylitis. The chain has TRBV7-9 and TRBJ2-5; 9 positions agree with TRBD2. Input material: blood, either unsorted or a sorted T cell fraction (not recorded which). Written as DNA, the CDR3 is TGTGCCAGCAGCTCCTCCCGACTAGCGGAGCTACAAGAGACCCAGTACTTC. This encodes CASSSSRLAELQETQYF. The full variable domain, with the rest looked up from reference TRBV7-9 and TRBJ2-5, is DTGVSQNPRHKITKRGQNVTFRCDPISEHNRLYWYRQTLGQGPEFLTYFQNEAQLEKSRLLSDRFSAERPKGSFSTLEIQRTEQGDSAMYLCASSSSRLAELQETQYFGPGTRLLVL.